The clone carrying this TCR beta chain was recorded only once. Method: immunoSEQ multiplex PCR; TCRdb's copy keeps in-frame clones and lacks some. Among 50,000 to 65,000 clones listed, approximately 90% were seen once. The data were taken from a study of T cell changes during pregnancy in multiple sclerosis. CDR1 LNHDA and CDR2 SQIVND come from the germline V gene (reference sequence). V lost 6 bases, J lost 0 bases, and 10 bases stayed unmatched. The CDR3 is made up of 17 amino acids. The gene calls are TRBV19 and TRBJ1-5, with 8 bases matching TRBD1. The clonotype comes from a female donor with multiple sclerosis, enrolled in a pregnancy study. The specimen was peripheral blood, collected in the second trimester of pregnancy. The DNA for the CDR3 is TGTGCCAGTAGGAAAGGACAGGGATATTATAGCAATCAGCCCCAGCATTTT. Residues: CASRKGQGYYSNQPQHF.